This T cell receptor beta chain was documented in a study of shared clonotypes between healthy human individuals. About the research overall: CD4 naive and memory got three plates each, CD8 naive two, CD8 memory one.

Assay used: immunoSEQ multiplex PCR; TCRdb lists only in-frame clones, some missing. The sample contains approximately 2,000,000 clones, approximately 92% of which appear only once. There are 15 residues in the CDR3. V was shortened by 2 bases and J by 3 bases, with 11 bases between the two germline ends. Germline V CDR1 and CDR2: MDHEN, SYDVKM. The naive CD8 subset, CD45RO-negative cells positively selected for CCR7, excluded terminally differentiated effector memory CD45RA+ cells. This sequence originates from a man aged 18 to 29 in good health. Some clones in this sample may be carry-over from other donors' samples. V is TRBV28 and J is TRBJ1-5, with D uncertain. The sample consisted of naive CD8+ T cells from PBMCs. The CDR3 DNA reads TGTGCCAGCAGTTTACAGGCCCCACTCAATCAGCCCCAGCATTTT. This translates into CASSLQAPLNQPQHF.